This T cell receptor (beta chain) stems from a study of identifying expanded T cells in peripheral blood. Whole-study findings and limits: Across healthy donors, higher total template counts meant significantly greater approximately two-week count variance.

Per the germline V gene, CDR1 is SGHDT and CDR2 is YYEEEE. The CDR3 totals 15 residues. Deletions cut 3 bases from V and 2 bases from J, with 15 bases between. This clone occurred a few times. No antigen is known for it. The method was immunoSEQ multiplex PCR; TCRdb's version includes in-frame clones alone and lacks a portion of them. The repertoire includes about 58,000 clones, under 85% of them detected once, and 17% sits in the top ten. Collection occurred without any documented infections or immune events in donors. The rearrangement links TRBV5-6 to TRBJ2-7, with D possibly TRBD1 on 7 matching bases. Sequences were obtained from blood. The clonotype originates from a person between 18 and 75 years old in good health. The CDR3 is CASSSPGGLPYEQYF. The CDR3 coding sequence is TGTGCCAGCAGCTCACCAGGGGGGCTTCCCTACGAGCAGTACTTC.